The rows below give T cell receptor beta chains drawn from one sample of a study of cytomegalovirus exposure and HLA in healthy donors. The repertoire was sequenced with immunoSEQ multiplex PCR; TCRdb's copy has only in-frame clones and lacks some. The sample includes some 190,000 clones, around nine tenths of them seen just once. The sample was PBMCs. The receptors were sampled from a man younger than 40 in good health and CMV-seropositive. CDR3s include the opening cysteine and the closing phenylalanine or tryptophan. Each record gives: V gene, J gene, CDR3 protein.

TRBV4-1,TRBJ1-5,CASSPEGTGEQPQHF
TRBV27,TRBJ1-2,CASSYGTDYGYTF
TRBV14,TRBJ1-1,CASSQDGDRGRTEAFF
TRBV4-1,TRBJ2-7,CASSQVGGRTYEQYF
TRBV4-1,TRBJ2-6,CASSFPLSSGANVLTF
TRBV15,TRBJ2-7,CATSSRSGLADEQYF
TRBV4-1,TRBJ1-1,CASSQDGVTEAFF
TRBV11-3,TRBJ2-3,CATRLASTDTQYF
TRBV4-1,TRBJ2-1,CASSHPPGLPGENEQFF
TRBV10-3,TRBJ2-3,CAISDGLAGVSDTQYF
TRBV19,TRBJ1-1,CASSLLGNTEAFF
TRBV28,TRBJ2-3,CASLWTGARTDTQYF
TRBV6-5,TRBJ2-1,CASSYGRGLYNEQFF
TRBV5-8,TRBJ1-1,CASSLGTGAWLNTEAFF
TRBV19,TRBJ2-3,CASRTSGRPTDTQYF
TRBV18,TRBJ2-1,CASSPERTGNEQFF
TRBV18,TRBJ2-6,CASSPLGQSPPSVYNVLTF
TRBV4-3,TRBJ1-2,CASSQEQGANYGYTF
TRBV19,TRBJ2-7,CASSSGRSLYEQYF
TRBV7-9,TRBJ2-7,CASSLTSGGSDEQYF
TRBV6-1,TRBJ1-2,CASSDRDRGRYTF
TRBV11-3,TRBJ2-1,CASSYRVAGMVVNEQFF
TRBV9,TRBJ2-3,CASSVEDRIDTQYF
TRBV7-2,TRBJ2-7,CASSIGQGAHYEQYF
TRBV30,TRBJ1-5,CAWSTRALMGQPQHF
TRBV5-4,TRBJ2-1,CASTIGGGQYNEQFF
TRBV10-3,TRBJ2-7,CAISESGRGAYEQYF
TRBV28,TRBJ1-5,CASSLSGPNQPQHF
TRBV25-1,TRBJ2-3,CASSDKDGTDTQYF
TRBV6-5,TRBJ2-2,CASSYSSTGELFF
TRBV27,TRBJ2-7,CASSLSQGVPYEQYF
TRBV20-1,TRBJ2-5,CSATEGETQYF
TRBV30,TRBJ2-5,CAWSVGGGETQYF
TRBV7-2,TRBJ1-6,CASSRTGSSYNSPLHF
TRBV15,TRBJ1-5,CATSRERLGEGSNQPQHF
TRBV29-1,TRBJ2-7,CSVETGLAGAEQYF
TRBV6-4,TRBJ2-3,CASALEMGGTDTQYF
TRBV6-5,TRBJ1-2,CASSYGSHGYTF
TRBV28,TRBJ1-1,CASSLDREEAFF
TRBV7-6,TRBJ2-1,CASSLNSHSYNEQFF
TRBV27,TRBJ1-5,CASSLRENQPQHF
TRBV7-2,TRBJ1-2,CASSLTGEGYTF
TRBV10-3,TRBJ2-7,CAISPERVGPYEQYF
TRBV7-6,TRBJ2-7,CASSFGRGSSYEQYF
TRBV6-5,TRBJ1-5,CASASGTGVNQPQHF
TRBV5-1,TRBJ2-1,CASSLGRLAGGAFLHEQFF
TRBV11-3,TRBJ2-2,CASSLISTGELFF
TRBV7-2,TRBJ2-2,CASSRSSGNTGELFF
TRBV29-1,TRBJ1-3,CSVRRDSGNTIYF
TRBV5-1,TRBJ2-5,CASSQEGSVLAQETQYF
TRBV30,TRBJ2-3,CAWSVPNRGFHTDTQYF